Presented here are 12 T cell receptor beta chains from one specimen sequenced in a study of blood T cell repertoires in COVID-19. Sequenced by immunoSEQ multiplex PCR; TCRdb stores in-frame clones only, minus some. This sample has 150,000 to 200,000 clones, with 84% found just once. The sequencing sample was made of PBMCs or T cells enriched from blood (not recorded which). These receptors originate from a man aged 50 to 60 who had recovered from COVID-19.

The sample holds one count of this clone. V gene TRBV19 combines with J gene TRBJ1-1; 7 nucleotides line up with TRBD1. The germline gives CDR1 LNHDA, CDR2 SQIVND (reference sequence). V lost 8 bases and J lost 1; bases outside the gene matches: 7. The CDR3 length is 14 residues. The CDR3 nucleotides are TGTGCCAGTGATTCGGGACAGTCGAACACTGAAGCTTTCTTT. It yields the protein CASDSGQSNTEAFF.

In its sample, this clone was seen once. This rearrangement joins TRBV4-2 to TRBJ1-2; no firm D call. Germline V gene sequence: CDR1 LGHNA, CDR2 YNFKEQ. V lost 0 bases, J lost 7 bases, and 15 bases lay in between. The CDR3 runs 15 residues. The CDR3 DNA follows: TGTGCCAGCAGCCAAGAAAGGCGGATTGAGGGTGGCTACACCTTC. Its protein is CASSQERRIEGGYTF.

The chain has TRBV6-5 and TRBJ2-2, with no clear D. There are 15 residues in the CDR3. Germline V gives CDR1 MNHEY, CDR2 SVGAGI. Between the trimmed V and J ends, which lost 6 bases and 2 bases, there was a span of 13 bases. CDR3 in amino acids: CASSQAFANTGELFF. The CDR3 coding sequence is TGTGCCAGCAGCCAGGCATTTGCTAACACCGGGGAGCTGTTTTTT.

V gene TRBV7-3 combines with J gene TRBJ2-1, with 8 bases identical to TRBD1. The CDR3 has 14 amino acids. Germline V CDR1 and CDR2: SGHTA, FQGTGA. The V segment lost 5 bases and the J segment 8 bases; nucleotides outside the gene matches: 8. This chain's CDR3 is CASSVDRDADEQFF. The CDR3, as DNA: TGTGCCAGCAGCGTGGACAGGGATGCGGATGAGCAGTTCTTC.

This chain connects TRBV9 to TRBJ2-3; D is perhaps TRBD1 (6 bases). CDR1 and CDR2 from the germline V gene are SGDLS and YYNGEE. The CDR3 sequence is 12 residues long. Trimming took off 0 bases at V and 8 bases at J, with 7 bases between the two ends. Here the CDR3 reads CASSVAGATQYF. The DNA of the CDR3 is TGTGCCAGCAGCGTAGCAGGGGCTACGCAGTATTTT. The full variable domain, in which reference TRBV9 and TRBJ2-3 provide the parts outside the CDR3, is DSGVTQTPKHLITATGQRVTLRCSPRSGDLSVYWYQQSLDQGLQFLIQYYNGEERAKGNILERFSAQQFPDLHSELNLSSLELGDSALYFCASSVAGATQYFGPGTRLTVL.

The chain has TRBV9 and TRBJ2-5, with a possible D match to TRBD2 (5 bases). CDR3 size: 16 residues. Germline CDR1 is SGDLS and CDR2 is YYNGEE. With 0 bases removed from V and 5 bases from J, the gap between germline ends came to 17 bases. The CDR3 sequence is CASSVAGLLRDETQYF. In DNA, the CDR3 is TGTGCCAGCAGCGTAGCCGGGCTTTTGAGGGATGAGACCCAGTACTTC.

The rearrangement uses TRBV4-1 and TRBJ2-7; no clear D gene. This CDR3 is built from 14 residues. V was pared by 1 base and J by 5 bases, with 12 bases between. Germline V lookup: CDR1 MGHRA, CDR2 YSYEKL. The CDR3: CASSQAPFIDEQYF. In DNA, the CDR3 is TGCGCCAGCAGCCAAGCTCCCTTTATTGACGAGCAGTACTTC.

The chain combines TRBV14 with TRBJ2-5; 8 bases line up with TRBD1. Unmatched junction bases numbered 2, after V lost 1 base and J lost 7 bases. The CDR3 consists of 13 residues. The germline V gene has CDR1 SGHDN and CDR2 FVKESK. CDR3 in DNA: TGTGCCAGCAGCCAAGGACAGGGGTGGACCCAGTACTTC. Translating gives CASSQGQGWTQYF.

The gene calls are TRBV6-6 and TRBJ1-2, with a tentative D call TRBD1 (5 bases). The V gene lost 6 bases and the J gene lost 2 bases, with 10 bases spanning the gap. This CDR3 contains 13 residues. Germline V gene sequence: CDR1 MNHNY, CDR2 SVGAGI (reference sequence). The CDR3: CASSPGGNYGYTF. For the CDR3, the DNA is TGTGCCAGCAGCCCCGGGGGGAACTATGGCTACACCTTC.

This clone was recorded once. The rearrangement links TRBV27 to TRBJ2-7; unclear D gene. CDR3 length: 17 amino acids. Germline values: CDR1 MNHEY, CDR2 SMNVEV (reference sequence). V lost 0 bases and J 2 bases, leaving 17 bases between the germline ends. CDR3 region: CASSLSAPSAAPYEQYF. In nucleotides, the CDR3 is TGTGCCAGCAGTTTATCAGCCCCCTCCGCGGCTCCCTACGAGCAGTACTTC.

The chain employs TRBV1 and TRBJ1-2; the table's D call, TRBD1, was not checked against the DNA. TRBV1 constitutes a pseudogene. This CDR3 comprises 14 residues. The CDR3 sequence: CTSSQQGSNYGYTF. CDR3 nucleotide sequence: TGCACCAGCAGCCAACAGGGATCAAACTATGGCTACACCTTC.

The chain carries TRBV27 and TRBJ1-5; D might be TRBD1 (5 bases). Germline CDR1 MNHEY, CDR2 SMNVEV (reference sequence). The CDR3 totals 15 residues. The V end was cut by 2 bases, the J end by 12 bases, with 20 bases between. This chain's CDR3 is CASSLAREHASRQHF. Here the CDR3 DNA reads TGTGCCAGCAGTTTAGCCAGGGAACACGCAAGTCGCCAGCATTTT.